This T cell receptor beta chain stems from a study of cytomegalovirus exposure and HLA in healthy donors (dated by TCRdb to the late 2010s). Looking at the study overall: According to a later analysis, one platform produced both the approximately 110 validation repertoires and the 666 repertoires of the first cohort. The study aimed to test whether signatures of past pathogen exposure could be identified by cataloging public T cell receptors. Besides the first cohort of around 700 subjects, a separate validation cohort made up of over 100 different subjects was used. To predict cytomegalovirus infection status, the study brought together high-throughput TCR immunosequencing, statistical association of individual TCRs with disease status, and machine learning. What the work shows at the level of the full study, not this receptor alone: A later analysis found that TCRs clustered in the first cohort also tended to co-occur in the roughly 120 validation repertoires, with just under 95% of cluster scores above 0. A later analysis had no HLA typing for the validation cohort, so co-occurrence there was scored across all 110 or so repertoires. The authors suggested that the approach could potentially be extended to other disease states and immunological phenotypes. Cytomegalovirus status was reported to be diagnosed by the classifier with high specificity and sensitivity in both the original and validation cohorts. In the study, approximately 160 TCR beta chains were listed as associated with cytomegalovirus. Across donors, most TCR sequences were observed very rarely, whereas some public TCRs were present in many individuals. In vitro tests confirmed that three of the cytomegalovirus-associated TCR beta chains recognize cytomegalovirus antigens.

The library was produced with the immunoSEQ multiplex PCR assay. The study's processing was this. A statistical classification framework was built to diagnose cytomegalovirus status from the catalog of TCR beta chain sequences. TCRdb's version of the immuneACCESS table is confined to in-frame rearrangements and falls short of the full clone set. An unresolved V gene accounts for under half of the shortfall where checked; the remainder is of unknown origin. V and J calls plus clone size are reproduced from that table; the DNA served to infer D and trimming. The sample table records 220,000 or so clones; over 75% of these occur just once. Jointly, the top ten make up 2% to 2.5% of the sample. Separate from the roughly 700-subject first cohort, the validation cohort of 90 to 150 subjects was the group to which the donors belonged. According to the germline V gene, CDR1 reads KGHSH and CDR2 reads LQKENI. The CDR3 runs 18 residues from the cysteine to the phenylalanine. Only the CDR3 region is kept as DNA, spanning 54 bases read in frame from base 1. The junction shows trimming of 1 base on V and 6 bases on J, and the gene matches do not reach 15 bases of it.

Of note for this clone: Its antigen has not been determined. There are no base qualities to consult, and no much larger clone falls within one base.

Material for sequencing was PBMCs. This clonotype was obtained from a woman aged 18-29 years in good health and CMV-seropositive. The chain was built from TRBV18 and TRBJ2-3, and 8 junctional nucleotides match TRBD1. This receptor carries the CDR3 CASSPRQGANGVRDTQYF. The sequence in DNA is TGTGCCAGCTCACCACGTCAGGGGGCCAATGGTGTTCGGGATACGCAGTATTTT.